This T cell receptor beta chain was retrieved from a study of OX40 agonist ivuxolimab in advanced cancers. The method was immunoSEQ multiplex PCR; TCRdb's version includes in-frame clones alone and lacks a portion of them. Of approximately 70,000 clones in the sample, about 92% are singletons; the top ten hold approximately 5%. With autoimmune disease history or systemic immunosuppression, patients were excluded. Peripheral blood came from all dose cohorts at three timepoints. The V end was cut by 5 bases, the J end by 7 bases, with 11 bases between. This CDR3 spans 13 amino acids. Per germline, CDR1 MNHNS and CDR2 SASEGT.

The J gene is TRBJ2-2, the V gene TRBV6-1, with a tentative D call TRBD1 (5 bases). Sequences were derived from CD4+ or CD8+ T cells sorted from blood, sampled in a trial of the OX40 agonist ivuxolimab. The sequence was collected from an adult with an advanced solid tumor such as melanoma, head and neck, liver or kidney cancer. DNA of the CDR3: TGTGCCAGCAGTATCAACAGGAACGGGGAGCTGTTTTTT. The encoded protein is CASSINRNGELFF.